The source of this T cell receptor (beta chain) is a study of T cell responses to AZD1222 COVID-19 vaccine. Libraries were prepared by immunoSEQ multiplex PCR; TCRdb keeps only in-frame clonotypes and omits some of them. The sample lists about 110,000 clones; about 94% were seen once. V was pared by 0 bases and J by 1 base, with 7 bases between. The CDR3 loop spans 15 amino acids. Germline lookup yields CDR1 SGHRS and CDR2 YFSETQ. Concerning this clone: The target antigen is unknown.

Findings and limits, study-wide: Vaccine-related CD4 TCRs covered spike, predominating at 160-218 and 743-854. There were mostly white British donors and more females than males, and clonal diversity was possibly underestimated. Among those given AZD1222, only six or seven were seropositive at baseline.

Material: peripheral blood, obtained on day 0 of AZD1222 vaccination. J is TRBJ2-2 and V is TRBV5-1; possibly TRBD2 for D (5 bases). This TCR derives from an adult in good health. This chain's CDR3 is CASSLEAGNTGELFF. DNA of the CDR3: TGCGCCAGCAGCTTGGAGGCGGGGAACACCGGGGAGCTGTTTTTT. Supplemented by reference TRBV5-1 and TRBJ2-2, the full variable domain reads KAGVTQTPRYLIKTRGQQVTLSCSPISGHRSVSWYQQTPGQGLQFLFEYFSETQRNKGNFPGRFSGRQFSNSRSEMNVSTLELGDSALYLCASSLEAGNTGELFFGEGSRLTVL.